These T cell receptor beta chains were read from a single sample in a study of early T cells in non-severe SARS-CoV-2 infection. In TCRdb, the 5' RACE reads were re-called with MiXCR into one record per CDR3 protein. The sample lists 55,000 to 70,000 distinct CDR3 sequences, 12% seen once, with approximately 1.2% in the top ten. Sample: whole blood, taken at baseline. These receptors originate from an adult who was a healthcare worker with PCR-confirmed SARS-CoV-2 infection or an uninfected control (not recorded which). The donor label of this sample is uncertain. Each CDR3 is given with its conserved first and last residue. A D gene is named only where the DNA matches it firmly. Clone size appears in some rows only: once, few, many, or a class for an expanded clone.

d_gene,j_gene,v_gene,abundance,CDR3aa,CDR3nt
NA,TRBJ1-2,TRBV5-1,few,CASSLDTGNYGYTF,TGCGCCAGCAGCTTGGACACAGGGAACTATGGCTACACCTTC
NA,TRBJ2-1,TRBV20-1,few,CSARLSYNEQFF,TGCAGTGCTAGGCTCAGCTACAATGAGCAGTTCTTC
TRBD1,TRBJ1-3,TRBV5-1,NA,CASSSWTGRNTIYF,TGCGCCAGCAGCTCGTGGACAGGGAGAAACACCATATATTTT
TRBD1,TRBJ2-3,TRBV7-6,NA,CASSFYLVGQGVKDTQYF,TGTGCCAGCAGCTTCTATCTGGTTGGACAGGGAGTAAAAGATACGCAGTATTTT
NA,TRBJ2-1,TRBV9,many,CASSASGGAFNEQFF,TGTGCCAGCAGCGCAAGTGGGGGGGCCTTCAATGAGCAGTTCTTC
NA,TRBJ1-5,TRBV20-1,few,CSASWARGNQPQHF,TGCAGTGCTAGTTGGGCCAGAGGGAATCAGCCCCAGCATTTT
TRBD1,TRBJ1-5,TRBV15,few,CATSGGTANNQPQHF,TGTGCCACCAGCGGGGGGACAGCGAATAATCAGCCCCAGCATTTT
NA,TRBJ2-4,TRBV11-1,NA,CASSEGLAKNIQYF,TGTGCCAGCAGCGAGGGACTAGCCAAAAACATTCAGTACTTC
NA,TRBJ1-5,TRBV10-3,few,CAISEGLNEPQHF,TGTGCCATCAGTGAAGGTTTGAATGAGCCCCAGCATTTT
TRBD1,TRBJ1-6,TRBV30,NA,CAWSANNRGSSYNSPLHF,TGTGCCTGGAGTGCCAACAACAGGGGCAGCTCCTATAATTCACCCCTCCACTTT
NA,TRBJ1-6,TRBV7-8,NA,CASSRPGQSSYNSPLHF,TGTGCCAGCAGCAGGCCCGGACAGAGCTCCTATAATTCACCCCTCCACTTT
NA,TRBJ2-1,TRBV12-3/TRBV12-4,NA,CASNTINYEQFF,TGTGCCAGCAACACAATCAACTATGAGCAGTTCTTC
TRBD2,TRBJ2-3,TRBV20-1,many,CRIQIAGGHLDTQYF,TGCAGGATCCAAATAGCGGGGGGGCATCTAGATACGCAGTATTTT
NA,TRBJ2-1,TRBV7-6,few,CASSLVSGGNEQFF,TGTGCCAGCAGCTTAGTGTCAGGGGGGAATGAGCAGTTCTTC
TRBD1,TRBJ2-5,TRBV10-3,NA,CAISDRGRIQETQYF,TGTGCCATCAGTGACAGGGGGAGAATCCAAGAGACCCAGTACTTC
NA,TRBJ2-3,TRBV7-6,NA,CASSSGPGADTQYF,TGTGCCAGCAGCTCCGGACCCGGCGCAGATACGCAGTATTTT
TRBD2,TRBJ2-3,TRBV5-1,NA,CASSLATSGLTDTQYF,TGCGCCAGCAGCTTGGCTACTAGCGGGCTCACAGATACGCAGTATTTT
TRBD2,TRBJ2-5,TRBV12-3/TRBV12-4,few,CASNPSGGKETQYF,TGTGCCAGCAACCCTAGCGGGGGTAAAGAGACCCAGTACTTC
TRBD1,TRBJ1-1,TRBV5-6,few,CASSQQTGWNTEAFF,TGTGCCAGCAGCCAGCAGACAGGGTGGAACACTGAAGCTTTCTTT
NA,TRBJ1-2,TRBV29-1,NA,CSVGDPEGYGYTF,TGCAGCGTTGGGGACCCGGAGGGTTATGGCTACACCTTC
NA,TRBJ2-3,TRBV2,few,CASSFGDTQYF,TGTGCCAGCAGCTTCGGGGATACGCAGTATTTT
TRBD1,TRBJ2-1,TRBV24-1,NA,CATSGHLGQGSWSEQFF,TGTGCCACCAGTGGACATCTGGGACAGGGAAGTTGGAGTGAGCAGTTCTTC
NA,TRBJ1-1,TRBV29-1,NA,CSVAPRSWGGTEAFF,TGCAGCGTTGCCCCCCGTAGTTGGGGGGGCACTGAAGCTTTCTTT
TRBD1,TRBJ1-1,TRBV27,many,CASRVTGGDIWDTEAFF,TGTGCCAGCAGAGTCACAGGGGGGGATATTTGGGACACTGAAGCTTTCTTT
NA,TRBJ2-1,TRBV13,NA,CASSLGQGKNEQFF,TGTGCCAGCAGCTTAGGACAGGGAAAAAATGAGCAGTTCTTC
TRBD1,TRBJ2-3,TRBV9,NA,CASSPPWGEWTGEEDTQYF,TGTGCCAGCAGCCCTCCCTGGGGGGAGTGGACAGGGGAAGAAGATACGCAGTATTTT
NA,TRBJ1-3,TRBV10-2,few,CASSESHNRAGNTIYF,TGCGCCAGCAGTGAGTCCCATAACAGGGCTGGAAACACCATATATTTT
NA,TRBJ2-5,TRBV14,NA,CASSQGRRQETQYF,TGTGCCAGCAGCCAAGGACGGCGACAAGAGACCCAGTACTTC
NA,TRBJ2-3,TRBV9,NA,CASSVFGRTSTDTQYF,TGTGCCAGCAGCGTCTTTGGGCGGACTAGCACAGATACGCAGTATTTT
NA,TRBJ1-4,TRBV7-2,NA,CASGSRFELFF,TGTGCCAGCGGTTCAAGATTTGAACTGTTTTTT
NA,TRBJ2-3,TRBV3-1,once,CASSQVPDTQYF,TGTGCCAGCAGCCAAGTCCCAGATACGCAGTATTTT
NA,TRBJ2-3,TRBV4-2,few,CASSLSLVQGTGDTQYF,TGTGCCAGCAGCCTAAGCTTGGTACAGGGGACTGGAGATACGCAGTATTTT
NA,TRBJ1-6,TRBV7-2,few,CASSQEGISPLHF,TGTGCCAGCAGCCAAGAAGGCATTTCACCCCTCCACTTT
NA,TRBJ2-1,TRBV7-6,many,CASSSTGLEPSTYNEQFF,TGTGCCAGCAGCTCAACGGGGTTGGAGCCAAGTACCTACAATGAGCAGTTCTTC
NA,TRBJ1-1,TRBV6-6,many,CASSSQGTNTEAFF,TGTGCCAGCAGTAGTCAGGGGACGAACACTGAAGCTTTCTTT
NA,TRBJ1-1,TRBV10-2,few,CASSDTEMNTEAFF,TGCGCCAGCAGTGACACGGAAATGAACACTGAAGCTTTCTTT
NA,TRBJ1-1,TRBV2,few,CARADSPNTEAFF,TGTGCCAGGGCGGACAGCCCGAACACTGAAGCTTTCTTT
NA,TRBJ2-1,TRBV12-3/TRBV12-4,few,CASSTLSEQFF,TGTGCCAGCAGCACGCTCTCTGAGCAGTTCTTC
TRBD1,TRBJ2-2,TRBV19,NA,CASTRGTGTNTGELFF,TGTGCCAGCACCAGGGGGACAGGGACGAACACCGGGGAGCTGTTTTTT
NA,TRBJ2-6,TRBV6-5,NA,CATLYSGANVLTF,TGTGCCACTCTTTACTCTGGGGCCAACGTCCTGACTTTC
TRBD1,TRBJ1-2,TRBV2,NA,CASSPRTGVANYGYPF,TGTGCCAGCAGTCCCCGGACAGGGGTGGCTAACTATGGCTACCCCTTC
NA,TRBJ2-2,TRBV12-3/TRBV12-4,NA,CASSFHGVAGELFF,TGTGCCAGCAGTTTTCATGGAGTTGCCGGGGAGCTGTTTTTT
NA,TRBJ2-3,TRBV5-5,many,CASSLEGRTSTDTQYF,TGTGCCAGCAGCTTGGAGGGGCGAACAAGCACAGATACGCAGTATTTT
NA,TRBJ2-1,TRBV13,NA,CASSPGLGVANNEQFF,TGTGCCAGCAGCCCAGGCCTCGGGGTCGCGAACAATGAGCAGTTCTTC
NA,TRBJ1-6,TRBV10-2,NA,CASRYVENSPLHF,TGCGCCAGCAGATATGTCGAAAATTCACCCCTCCACTTT
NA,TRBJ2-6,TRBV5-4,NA,CASSLHKASGANVLTF,TGTGCCAGCAGCCTACATAAGGCCTCTGGGGCCAACGTCCTGACTTTC
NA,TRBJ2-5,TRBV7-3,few,CASSSGGGAGETQYF,TGTGCCAGCAGCTCAGGAGGGGGCGCAGGGGAGACCCAGTACTTC
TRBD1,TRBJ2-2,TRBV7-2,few,CASSQTGITGELFF,TGTGCCAGCAGCCAGACAGGGATCACCGGGGAGCTGTTTTTT